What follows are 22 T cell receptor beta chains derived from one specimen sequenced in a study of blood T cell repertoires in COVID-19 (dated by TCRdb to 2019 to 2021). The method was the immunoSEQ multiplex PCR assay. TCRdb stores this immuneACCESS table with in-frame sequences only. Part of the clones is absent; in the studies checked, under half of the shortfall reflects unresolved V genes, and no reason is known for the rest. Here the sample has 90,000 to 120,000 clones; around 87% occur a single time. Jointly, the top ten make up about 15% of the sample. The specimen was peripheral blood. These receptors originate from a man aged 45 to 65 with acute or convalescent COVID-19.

CDR3 amino acids: CASSLARGNTEAFF. CDR3 bases: TGCGCCAGCAGCTTGGCTCGGGGGAACACTGAAGCTTTCTTT. This chain connects TRBV5-1 to TRBJ1-1; D is unclear. This CDR3 has 14 residues. Germline V lookup: CDR1 SGHRS, CDR2 YFSETQ. Trimming shortened V by 0 bases and J by 1 base, and 7 bases separated the two germline ends.

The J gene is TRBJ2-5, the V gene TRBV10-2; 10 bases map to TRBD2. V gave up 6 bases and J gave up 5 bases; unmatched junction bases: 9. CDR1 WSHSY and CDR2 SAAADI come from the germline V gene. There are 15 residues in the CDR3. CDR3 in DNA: TGCGCCAGCAGCCCCGCTAGCGGGAGAGGTGAGACCCAGTACTTC. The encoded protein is CASSPASGRGETQYF.

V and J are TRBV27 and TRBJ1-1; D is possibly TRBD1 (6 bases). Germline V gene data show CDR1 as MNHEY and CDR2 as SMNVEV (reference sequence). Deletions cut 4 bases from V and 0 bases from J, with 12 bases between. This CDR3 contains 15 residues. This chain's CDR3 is CASSSGQFLNTEAFF. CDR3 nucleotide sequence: TGTGCCAGCAGTTCCGGACAGTTTTTGAACACTGAAGCTTTCTTT.

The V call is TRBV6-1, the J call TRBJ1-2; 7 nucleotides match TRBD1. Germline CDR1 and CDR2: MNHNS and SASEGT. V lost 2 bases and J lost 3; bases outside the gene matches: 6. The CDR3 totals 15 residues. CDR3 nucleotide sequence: TGTGCCAGCAGTGAATGGGGTACAGGGGACTATGGCTACACCTTC. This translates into CASSEWGTGDYGYTF.

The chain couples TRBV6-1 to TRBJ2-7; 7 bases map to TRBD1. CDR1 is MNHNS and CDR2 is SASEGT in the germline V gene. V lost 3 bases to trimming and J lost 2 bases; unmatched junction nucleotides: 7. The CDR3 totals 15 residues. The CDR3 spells CASSEVWDRTYEQYF. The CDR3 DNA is TGTGCCAGCAGTGAGGTATGGGACAGAACCTACGAGCAGTACTTC.

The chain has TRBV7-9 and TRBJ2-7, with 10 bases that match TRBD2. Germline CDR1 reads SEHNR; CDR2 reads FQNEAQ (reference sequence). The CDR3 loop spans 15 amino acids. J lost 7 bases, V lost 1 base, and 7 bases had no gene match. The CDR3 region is CASSLGLAGVDEQYF. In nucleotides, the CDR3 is TGTGCCAGCAGCTTAGGGCTAGCGGGAGTAGATGAGCAGTACTTC.

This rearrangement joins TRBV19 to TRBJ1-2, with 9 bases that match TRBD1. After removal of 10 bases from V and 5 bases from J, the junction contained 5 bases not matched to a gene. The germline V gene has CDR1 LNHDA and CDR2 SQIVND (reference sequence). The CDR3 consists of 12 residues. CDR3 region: CATGTGPYGYTF. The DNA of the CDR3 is TGTGCCACTGGGACAGGGCCGTATGGCTACACCTTC.

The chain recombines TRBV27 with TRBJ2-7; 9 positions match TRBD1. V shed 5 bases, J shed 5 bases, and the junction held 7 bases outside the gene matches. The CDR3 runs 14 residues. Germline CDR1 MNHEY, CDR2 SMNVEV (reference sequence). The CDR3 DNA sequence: TGTGCCAGCAGTCCTCGGGACAGGGTAAACGAGCAGTACTTC. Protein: CASSPRDRVNEQYF.

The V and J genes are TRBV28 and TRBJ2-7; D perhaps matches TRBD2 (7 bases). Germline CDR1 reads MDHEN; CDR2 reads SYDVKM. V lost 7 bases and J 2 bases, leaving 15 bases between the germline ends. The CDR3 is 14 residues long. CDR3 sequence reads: CASTLQGGTYEQYF. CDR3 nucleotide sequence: TGTGCCAGCACTCTACAGGGAGGGACCTACGAGCAGTACTTC.

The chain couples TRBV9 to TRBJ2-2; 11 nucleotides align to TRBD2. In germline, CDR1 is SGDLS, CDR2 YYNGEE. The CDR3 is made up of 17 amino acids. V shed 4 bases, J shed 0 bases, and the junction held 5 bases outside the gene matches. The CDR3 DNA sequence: TGTGCCAGCAGCTTGGGACTAGCGGTCCCGAACACCGGGGAGCTGTTTTTT. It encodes CASSLGLAVPNTGELFF.

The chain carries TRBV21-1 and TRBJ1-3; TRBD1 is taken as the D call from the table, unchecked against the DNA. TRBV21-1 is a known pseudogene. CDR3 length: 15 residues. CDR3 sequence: CASSAQGQSGNTIYF. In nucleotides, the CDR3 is TGTGCCAGCAGCGCCCAGGGACAGTCTGGAAACACCATATATTTT.

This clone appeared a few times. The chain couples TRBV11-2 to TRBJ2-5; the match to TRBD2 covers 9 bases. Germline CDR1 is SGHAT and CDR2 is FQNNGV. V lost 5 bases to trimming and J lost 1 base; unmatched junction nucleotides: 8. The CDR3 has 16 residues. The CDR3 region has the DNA TGTGCCAGCAGCATCTCCCCGGGACTAGCCCAAGAGACCCAGTACTTC. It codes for CASSISPGLAQETQYF. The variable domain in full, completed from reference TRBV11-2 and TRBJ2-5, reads EAGVAQSPRYKIIEKRQSVAFWCNPISGHATLYWYQQILGQGPKLLIQFQNNGVVDDSQLPKDRFSAERLKGVDSTLKIQPAKLEDSAVYLCASSISPGLAQETQYFGPGTRLLVL.

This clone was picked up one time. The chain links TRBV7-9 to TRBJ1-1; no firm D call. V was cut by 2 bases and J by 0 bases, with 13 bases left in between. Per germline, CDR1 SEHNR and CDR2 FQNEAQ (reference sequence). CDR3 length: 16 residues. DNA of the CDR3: TGTGCCAGCAGCTTACGACCCGTACAGTTGAACACTGAAGCTTTCTTT. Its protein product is CASSLRPVQLNTEAFF. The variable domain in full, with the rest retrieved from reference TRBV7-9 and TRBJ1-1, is DTGVSQNPRHKITKRGQNVTFRCDPISEHNRLYWYRQTLGQGPEFLTYFQNEAQLEKSRLLSDRFSAERPKGSFSTLEIQRTEQGDSAMYLCASSLRPVQLNTEAFFGQGTRLTVV.

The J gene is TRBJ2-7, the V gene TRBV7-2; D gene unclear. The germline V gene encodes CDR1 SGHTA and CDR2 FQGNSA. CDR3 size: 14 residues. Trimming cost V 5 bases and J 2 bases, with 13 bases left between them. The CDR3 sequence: CASSADSIPYEQYF. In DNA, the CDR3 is TGTGCCAGCAGCGCGGATAGCATACCCTACGAGCAGTACTTC.

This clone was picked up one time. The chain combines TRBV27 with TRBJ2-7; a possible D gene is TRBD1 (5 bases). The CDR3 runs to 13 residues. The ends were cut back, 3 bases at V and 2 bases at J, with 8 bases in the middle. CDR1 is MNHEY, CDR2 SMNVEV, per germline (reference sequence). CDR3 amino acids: CASSFGQTYEQYF. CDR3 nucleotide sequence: TGTGCCAGCAGTTTCGGACAAACCTACGAGCAGTACTTC.

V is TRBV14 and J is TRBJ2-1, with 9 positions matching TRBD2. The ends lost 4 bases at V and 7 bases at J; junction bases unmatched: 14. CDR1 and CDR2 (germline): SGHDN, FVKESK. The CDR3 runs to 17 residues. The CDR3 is CASSLLSTVAGVNEQFF. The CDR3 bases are TGTGCCAGCAGCCTCCTATCGACGGTAGCGGGAGTAAATGAGCAGTTCTTC.

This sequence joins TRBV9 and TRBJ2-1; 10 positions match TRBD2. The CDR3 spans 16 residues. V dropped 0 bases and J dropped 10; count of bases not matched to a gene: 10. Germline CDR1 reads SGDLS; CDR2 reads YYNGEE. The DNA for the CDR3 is TGTGCCAGCAGCGTAGTCACTAGCGGGACCCCTGGGGAGCAGTTCTTC. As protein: CASSVVTSGTPGEQFF.

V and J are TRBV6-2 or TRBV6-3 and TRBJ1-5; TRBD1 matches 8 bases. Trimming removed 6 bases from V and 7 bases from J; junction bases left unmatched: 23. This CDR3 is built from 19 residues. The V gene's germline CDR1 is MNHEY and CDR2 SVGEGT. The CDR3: CASSHRTGLSPGTNQPQHF. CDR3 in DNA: TGTGCCAGCAGCCACCGGACAGGGTTGAGCCCCGGGACAAACCAGCCCCAGCATTTT.

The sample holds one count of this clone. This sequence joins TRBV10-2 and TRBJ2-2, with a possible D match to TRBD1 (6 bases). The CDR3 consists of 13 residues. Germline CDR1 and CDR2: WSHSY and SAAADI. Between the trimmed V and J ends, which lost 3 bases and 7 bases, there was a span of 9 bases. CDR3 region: CASSDRGIGELFF. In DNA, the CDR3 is TGCGCCAGCAGTGACAGGGGCATCGGGGAGCTGTTTTTT.

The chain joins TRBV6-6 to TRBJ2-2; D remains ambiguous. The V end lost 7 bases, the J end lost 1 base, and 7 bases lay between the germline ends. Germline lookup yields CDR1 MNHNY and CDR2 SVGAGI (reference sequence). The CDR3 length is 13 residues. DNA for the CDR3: TGTGCCAGCACCCGTCGGAACACCGGGGAGCTGTTTTTT. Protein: CASTRRNTGELFF.

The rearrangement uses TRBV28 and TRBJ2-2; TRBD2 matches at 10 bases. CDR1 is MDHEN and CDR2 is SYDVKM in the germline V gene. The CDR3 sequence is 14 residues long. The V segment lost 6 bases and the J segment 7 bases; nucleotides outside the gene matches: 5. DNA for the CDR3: TGTGCCAGCAGGACCGGGACTAGCGACGGGGAGCTGTTTTTT. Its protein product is CASRTGTSDGELFF.

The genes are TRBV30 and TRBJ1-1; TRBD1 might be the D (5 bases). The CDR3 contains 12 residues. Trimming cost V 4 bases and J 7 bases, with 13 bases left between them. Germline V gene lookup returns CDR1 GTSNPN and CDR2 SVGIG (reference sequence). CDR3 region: CAWNSGLGEAFF. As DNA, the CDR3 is TGTGCCTGGAATTCAGGGTTAGGTGAAGCTTTCTTT.